This T cell receptor (beta chain) was recorded in a study of blood T cell repertoires in COVID-19. Study information: Samples representing acute and convalescent COVID-19 were sourced from the United States, Italy and Spain.

Here immunoSEQ multiplex PCR was the method, and the copy in TCRdb shows in-frame clones only, minus some. The data hold around 220,000 clones, with more than 85% observed a single time. Trimming removed 6 bases from V and 3 bases from J, with 18 bases in between. Germline V lookup: CDR1 SGHNT, CDR2 YYREEE (reference sequence). The CDR3 contains 15 residues. Sequencing was carried out using peripheral blood. The clonotype was recovered from a man aged 40-49 years with active or convalescent COVID-19. The rearrangement links TRBV5-4 to TRBJ1-2, with D maybe TRBD1 (6 bases). As DNA, the CDR3 is TGTGCCAGCAACGGGGGCGGGGGCGCGGACTATGGCTACACCTTC. It specifies CASNGGGGADYGYTF. Together with reference TRBV5-4 and TRBJ1-2, the CDR3 gives the full variable domain: ETGVTQSPTHLIKTRGQQVTLRCSSQSGHNTVSWYQQALGQGPQFIFQYYREEENGRGNFPPRFSGLQFPNYSSELNVNALELDDSALYLCASNGGGGADYGYTFGSGTRLTVV.